Described below is a single T cell receptor beta chain sequence and its context. Per germline, CDR1 SGHTA and CDR2 FQGNSA. This CDR3 is built from 16 residues. V was cut by 2 bases and J by 0 bases, with 11 bases left in between. The record originates from a study of identical twins' blood T cells. TCR cDNA libraries were made from RNA using a previously described, modified protocol. Each CDR3 protein gets one entry after TCRdb re-called the 5' RACE reads with MiXCR. The table lists fewer than 450,000 distinct CDR3 sequences, under 30% of them singletons, with approximately 6.6% in the top ten. This receptor was taken from a woman between 18 and 55 years old in good health. Sequenced input: PBMCs. This chain connects TRBV7-2 to TRBJ2-1, with unresolved D. CDR3 in amino acids: CASSLSASSSYNEQFF. CDR3 DNA sequence: TGTGCCAGCAGCTTATCAGCGTCTAGCTCCTACAATGAGCAGTTCTTC.